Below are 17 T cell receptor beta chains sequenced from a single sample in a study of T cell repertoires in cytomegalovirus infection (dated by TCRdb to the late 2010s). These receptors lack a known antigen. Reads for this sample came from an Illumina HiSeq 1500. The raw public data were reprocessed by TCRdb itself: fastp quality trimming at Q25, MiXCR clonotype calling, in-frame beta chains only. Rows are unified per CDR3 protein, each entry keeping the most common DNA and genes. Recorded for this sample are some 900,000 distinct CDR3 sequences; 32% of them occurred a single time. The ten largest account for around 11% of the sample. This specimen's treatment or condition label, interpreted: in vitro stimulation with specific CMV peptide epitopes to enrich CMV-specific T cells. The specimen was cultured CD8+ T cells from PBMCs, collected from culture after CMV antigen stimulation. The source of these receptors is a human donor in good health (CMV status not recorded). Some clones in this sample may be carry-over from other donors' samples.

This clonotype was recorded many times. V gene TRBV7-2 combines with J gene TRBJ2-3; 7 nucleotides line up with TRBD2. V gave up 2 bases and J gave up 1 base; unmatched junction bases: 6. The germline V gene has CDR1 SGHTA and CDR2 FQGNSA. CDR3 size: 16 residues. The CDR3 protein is CASSLPGGGGTDTQYF. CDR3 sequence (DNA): TGTGCCAGCAGCTTACCGGGCGGGGGAGGCACAGATACGCAGTATTTT. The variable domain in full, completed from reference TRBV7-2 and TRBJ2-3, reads GAGVSQSPSNKVTEKGKDVELRCDPISGHTALYWYRQSLGQGLEFLIYFQGNSAPDKSGLPSDRFSAERTGGSVSTLTIQRTQQEDSAVYLCASSLPGGGGTDTQYFGPGTRLTVL.

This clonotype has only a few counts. The CDR3 DNA reads TGTGCCAGCAGTTACGTAGCGGTTGGTGAGCAGTTCTTC. It is translated as CASSYVAVGEQFF. The genes are TRBV6-2 or TRBV6-3 and TRBJ2-1, with D tentatively TRBD2 (6 bases). The V and J ends lost 2 bases and 9 bases respectively, with 11 bases between them. The CDR3 is made up of 13 amino acids. Germline CDR1 and CDR2: MNHEY and SVGEGT.

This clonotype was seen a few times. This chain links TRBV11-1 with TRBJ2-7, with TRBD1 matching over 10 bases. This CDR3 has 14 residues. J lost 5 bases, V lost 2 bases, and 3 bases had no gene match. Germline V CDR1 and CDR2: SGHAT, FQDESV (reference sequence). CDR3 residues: CASSLQGQGNEQYF. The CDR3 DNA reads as TGTGCCAGCAGCTTACAGGGACAGGGGAACGAGCAGTACTTC.

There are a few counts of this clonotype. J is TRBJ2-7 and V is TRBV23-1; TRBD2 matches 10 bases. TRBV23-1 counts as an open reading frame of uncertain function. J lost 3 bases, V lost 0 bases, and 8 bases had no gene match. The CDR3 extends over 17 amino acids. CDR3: CASSQSQRLAGGYEQYV. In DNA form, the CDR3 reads TGCGCCAGCAGTCAATCGCAGAGACTAGCGGGCGGCTACGAGCAGTACGTC.

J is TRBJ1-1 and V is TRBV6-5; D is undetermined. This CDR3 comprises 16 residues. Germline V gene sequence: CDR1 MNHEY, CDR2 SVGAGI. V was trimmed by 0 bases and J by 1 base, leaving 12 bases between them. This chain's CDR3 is CASSYSELSWNTEAFF. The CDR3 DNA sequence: TGTGCCAGCAGTTACTCGGAGTTGTCGTGGAACACTGAAGCTTTCTTT.

For the CDR3, the DNA is TGTGCCAGCAGTTTCGGGGTCTCGGGGAATGAGCAGTTCTTC. It is translated as CASSFGVSGNEQFF. This chain links TRBV27 with TRBJ2-1, with D tentatively TRBD2 (5 bases). Trimming left V 3 bases short and J 7 bases short, with 13 bases between. Per germline, CDR1 MNHEY and CDR2 SMNVEV (reference sequence). The CDR3 contains 14 residues.

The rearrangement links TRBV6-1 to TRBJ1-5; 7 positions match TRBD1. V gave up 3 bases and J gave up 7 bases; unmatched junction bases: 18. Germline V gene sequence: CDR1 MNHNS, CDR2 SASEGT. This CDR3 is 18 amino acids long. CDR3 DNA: TGTGCCAGCAGTGATCCCGACAGGGCAGGAGGGGTTCGACAGCCCCAGCATTTT. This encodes CASSDPDRAGGVRQPQHF.

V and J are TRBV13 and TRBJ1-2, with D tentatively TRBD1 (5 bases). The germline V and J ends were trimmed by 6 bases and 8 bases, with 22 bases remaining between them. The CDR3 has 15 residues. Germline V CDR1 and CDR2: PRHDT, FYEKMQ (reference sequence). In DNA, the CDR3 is TGTGCCAGCAGGGTTCGGGAGGGGACTGGGGAAGGCTACACCTTC. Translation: CASRVREGTGEGYTF.

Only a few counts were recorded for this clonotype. The CDR3 reads CASSEASGGVWELFF. In nucleotides, the CDR3 is TGTGCCAGCAGTGAGGCTAGCGGGGGGGTATGGGAGCTGTTTTTT. V usage is TRBV6-1 and J usage is TRBJ2-2; 12 nucleotides match TRBD2. Looked up from germline, CDR1 is MNHNS and CDR2 is SASEGT. V dropped 3 bases and J dropped 9; count of bases not matched to a gene: 5. This CDR3 contains 15 residues.

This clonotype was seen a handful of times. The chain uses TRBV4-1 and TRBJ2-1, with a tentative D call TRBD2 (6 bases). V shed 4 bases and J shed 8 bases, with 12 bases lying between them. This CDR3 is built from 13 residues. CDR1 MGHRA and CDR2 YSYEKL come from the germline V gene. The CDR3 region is CASSRRETDEQFF. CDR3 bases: TGCGCCAGCAGCCGGAGGGAAACAGATGAGCAGTTCTTC.

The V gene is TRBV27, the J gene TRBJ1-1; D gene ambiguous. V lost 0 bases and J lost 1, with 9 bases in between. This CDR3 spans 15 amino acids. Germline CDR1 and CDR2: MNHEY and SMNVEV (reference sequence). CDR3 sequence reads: CASSLSRAWNTEAFF. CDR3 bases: TGTGCCAGCAGTTTATCTAGGGCTTGGAACACTGAAGCTTTCTTT.

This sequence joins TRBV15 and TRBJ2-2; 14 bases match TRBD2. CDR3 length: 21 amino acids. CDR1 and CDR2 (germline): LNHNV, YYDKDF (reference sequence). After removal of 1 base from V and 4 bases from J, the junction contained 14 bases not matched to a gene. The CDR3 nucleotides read TGTGCCACCAGCAGAGTCTATCCGGGACTAGCGGGGGAGAAGAGCACCGGGGAGCTGTTTTTT. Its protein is CATSRVYPGLAGEKSTGELFF. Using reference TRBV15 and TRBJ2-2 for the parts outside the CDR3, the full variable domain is DAMVIQNPRYQVTQFGKPVTLSCSQTLNHNVMYWYQQKSSQAPKLLFHYYDKDFNNEADTPDNFQSRRPNTSFCFLDIRSPGLGDTAMYLCATSRVYPGLAGEKSTGELFFGEGSRLTVL.

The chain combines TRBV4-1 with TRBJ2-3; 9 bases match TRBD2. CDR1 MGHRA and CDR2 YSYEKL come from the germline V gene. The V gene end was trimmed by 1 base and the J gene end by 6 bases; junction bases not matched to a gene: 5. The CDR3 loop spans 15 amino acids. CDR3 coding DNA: TGCGCCAGCAGCCAAGGGTCCCTAGCGGGGGATACGCAGTATTTT. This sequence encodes CASSQGSLAGDTQYF.

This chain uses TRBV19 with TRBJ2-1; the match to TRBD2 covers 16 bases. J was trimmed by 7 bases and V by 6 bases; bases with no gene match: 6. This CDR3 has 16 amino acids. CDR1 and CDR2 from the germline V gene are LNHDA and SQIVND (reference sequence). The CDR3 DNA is TGTGCCAGTAGCAGGGGACTAGCGGGGGGGTTAAATGAGCAGTTCTTC. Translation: CASSRGLAGGLNEQFF.

This CDR3 reads CASSLRGGDADTQYF. As DNA, the CDR3 is TGTGCCAGCAGCTTAAGAGGGGGCGACGCAGATACGCAGTATTTT. The chain combines TRBV7-9 with TRBJ2-3, with 7 bases matching TRBD1. CDR1 is SEHNR, CDR2 FQNEAQ, per germline (reference sequence). The CDR3 loop spans 15 amino acids. J lost 4 bases, V lost 2 bases, and 6 bases had no gene match.

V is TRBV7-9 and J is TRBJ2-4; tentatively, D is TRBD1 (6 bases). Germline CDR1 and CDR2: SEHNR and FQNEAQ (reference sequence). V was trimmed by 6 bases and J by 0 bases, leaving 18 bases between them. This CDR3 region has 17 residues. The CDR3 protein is CASRPLGAGVAKNIQYF. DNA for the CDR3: TGTGCCAGCAGGCCCCTCGGGGCAGGGGTAGCCAAAAACATTCAGTACTTC.

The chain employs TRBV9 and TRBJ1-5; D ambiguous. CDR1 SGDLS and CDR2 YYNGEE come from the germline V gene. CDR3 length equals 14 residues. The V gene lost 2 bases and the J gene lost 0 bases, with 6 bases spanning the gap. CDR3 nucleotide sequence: TGTGCCAGCAGCGTGAGTTATAGCAATCAGCCCCAGCATTTT. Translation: CASSVSYSNQPQHF.